This T cell receptor (beta chain) was sequenced in a study of blood T cells in healthy people across ages. General study points: A conclusive naive versus antigen-experienced comparison was prevented by the unsorted PBMCs.

This CDR3 spans 15 amino acids. Trimming stripped 2 bases from V and 4 bases from J, with 11 bases between. Germline V gene lookup returns CDR1 MGHRA and CDR2 YSYEKL. This clonotype was observed at least ten times. Antigen specificity is unknown. Collection of around 9.3 milliliters of peripheral blood was performed for each donor. PCR was performed a second time for roughly 7 to 11 cycles using a sample-barcoded 5' primer and a J-beta primer mix. A template-switch adaptor with 12 random nucleotides tagged each cDNA molecule. TCRdb used MiXCR to reprocess the 5' RACE reads, holding one entry per CDR3 protein. The table has roughly 700,000 distinct CDR3 sequences, 32% seen once; the top ten hold 15% to 17%.

The chain combines TRBV4-1 with TRBJ1-4; D might be TRBD1 (5 bases). Sequencing was done on a sample of blood. This clonotype originated in a woman aged 80 or over in good health. Here the CDR3 reads CASSQSQGVNEKLFF. The CDR3 DNA sequence: TGCGCCAGCAGCCAATCCCAAGGGGTTAATGAAAAACTGTTTTTT.